This TCR beta chain was obtained from a study of cytomegalovirus exposure and HLA in healthy donors. Study as a whole: An early data release held tens of millions of unique TCRs from HLA-typed donors. There were 350 to 450 genotyped donors. Of these, 81% fell in the genetic ancestry cluster associated with self-reported Caucasian donors.

The PCR was carried out with 60 Vbeta primers and 13 Jbeta primers. The data were produced by immunoSEQ multiplex PCR, yet TCRdb's version contains in-frame clones alone and is incomplete. The sample records some 180,000 clones, 60% to 85% being singletons. Worth noting for this clone: Its target is unknown.

From germline, CDR1 is MNHNS and CDR2 SASEGT. CDR3 size: 15 residues. V lost 6 bases, J lost 3 bases, and 15 bases lay in between. General study findings and limits: Later work found that TCR association rates differed between HLA loci; DRB1 had the most and HLA-C the fewest.

This chain links TRBV6-1 with TRBJ1-5, with D tentatively TRBD1 (6 bases). The sample taken for sequencing was PBMCs. This TCR was sampled from a man between 18 and 29 years old in good health and CMV-seronegative. The CDR3: CASRSTGGLNQPQHF. Here the CDR3 DNA reads TGTGCCAGCAGGTCAACGGGGGGGCTCAATCAGCCCCAGCATTTT.